This T cell receptor beta chain stems from a study of beta chain features in type 1 diabetes. Notes on the study in general: PCR might pick shorter templates more often, in the same way for patients and controls.

As for this clone: The antigen is undetermined.

The CDR3 runs 13 residues. Trimming cost V 9 bases and J 2 bases; bases outside gene matches: 8. CDR1 and CDR2 (germline): SGHNT, YYREEE (reference sequence). One heparinised blood draw averaging roughly 100 mL was given by each donor. CD45RO/CCR7/CD25/CD127/CD95/CD27 sorting isolated CD4+ naive, central memory, regulatory and stem cell-like memory cells. The entirety of the isolated RNA underwent reverse transcription, so expressed TCRB transcripts were sequenced. Profiling relied on immunoSEQ multiplex PCR, and the TCRdb table lists in-frame clones only, not all of them. Of about 410,000 clones in the sample, approximately 14% were seen once.

The V and J genes are TRBV5-4 and TRBJ2-7; 7 nucleotides agree with TRBD1. This TCR came from a man aged 30 to 45 in good health. Sequencing was done on a sample of naive CD4+ T cells from blood. The chain's CDR3 is CATTPGQTYEQYF. CDR3 nucleotides: TGTGCCACTACTCCGGGACAGACCTACGAGCAGTACTTC.